The entry that follows covers one T cell receptor beta chain sequence. Its antigen is still unknown. This sample is drawn from a study of cytomegalovirus exposure and HLA in healthy donors. The germline CDR1 and CDR2 sequences are SGHRS and YFSETQ. V lost 0 bases, J lost 2 bases, and 11 bases stayed unmatched. The CDR3 covers 17 residues. PCR involved 60 Vbeta and 13 Jbeta primers. Clones were sequenced by immunoSEQ multiplex PCR, and TCRdb holds only the in-frame ones, with some missing. The sample carries 160,000 or so clones, around 76% recorded once. Study-level results: A later analysis found that most CMV-associated TCR beta chains appeared HLA-restricted.

Sample: PBMCs. This clonotype was sampled from a woman between 40 and 55 years old in good health and CMV-seronegative. This chain links TRBV5-1 with TRBJ2-7; 7 bases are a match to TRBD1. Written as DNA, the CDR3 is TGCGCCAGCAGCTTGGCGGTTGAGGGGACAGACCCCTACGAGCAGTACTTC. It yields the protein CASSLAVEGTDPYEQYF. The full variable domain, its missing parts supplied by reference TRBV5-1 and TRBJ2-7, is KAGVTQTPRYLIKTRGQQVTLSCSPISGHRSVSWYQQTPGQGLQFLFEYFSETQRNKGNFPGRFSGRQFSNSRSEMNVSTLELGDSALYLCASSLAVEGTDPYEQYFGPGTRLTVT.